The clone carrying this T cell receptor beta chain was counted a few times. The sample belongs to a study of T cells in localized non-small cell lung cancer. Trimming took 7 bases from V and 7 from J, leaving 17 bases between them. Germline V CDR1 and CDR2: MDHEN, SYDVKM. CDR3 length equals 13 residues. Assay used: immunoSEQ multiplex PCR; TCRdb lists only in-frame clones, some missing. The table includes around 1,700 clones, 26% detected once. The chain recombines TRBV28 with TRBJ2-7; tentative D call: TRBD1 (5 bases). The source of this sequence is a male donor at least 60 years old with stage II squamous cell lung carcinoma. Sequenced here: lung tumor tissue, sampled before any cancer treatment. The CDR3 nucleotides are TGTGCCAGCATGGCCCTCCAGGGAAGGGAGCAGTACTTC. It specifies CASMALQGREQYF.